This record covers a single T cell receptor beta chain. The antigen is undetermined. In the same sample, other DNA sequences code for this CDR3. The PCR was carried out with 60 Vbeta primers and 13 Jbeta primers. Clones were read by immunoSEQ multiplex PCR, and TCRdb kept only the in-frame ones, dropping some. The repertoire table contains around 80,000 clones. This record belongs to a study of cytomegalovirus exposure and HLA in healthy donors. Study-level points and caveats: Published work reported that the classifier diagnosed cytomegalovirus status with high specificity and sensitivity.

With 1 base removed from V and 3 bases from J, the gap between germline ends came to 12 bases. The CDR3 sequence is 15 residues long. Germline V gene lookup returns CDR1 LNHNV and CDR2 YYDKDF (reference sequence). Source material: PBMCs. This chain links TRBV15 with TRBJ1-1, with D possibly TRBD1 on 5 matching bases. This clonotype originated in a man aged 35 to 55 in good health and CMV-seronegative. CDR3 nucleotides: TGTGCCACCAGCAGAGGAAATCAGGGTTACACTGAAGCTTTCTTT. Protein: CATSRGNQGYTEAFF.